Detailed here is one TCR beta chain. Its target antigen remains unknown. No base quality values were provided; no much bigger clone lies one nucleotide off. The immunoSEQ Assay, a bias-controlled multiplex PCR, was used to amplify TCRbeta CDR3 regions from genomic DNA. The authors processed their data as follows. Nucleated cell counts per sample were estimated from amplification of reference gene primers within the assay. To quantify the absolute abundance of each unique TCRbeta CDR3 rearrangement, sequence reads were collapsed and filtered. For each sample, productive Simpson clonality was calculated as the square root of Simpson's diversity index across productive rearrangements. As stored in TCRdb, this immuneACCESS dataset retains in-frame rearrangements with V and J assigned. A fraction of the clones does not appear; measured against another copy, unresolved V genes explain less than half of the discrepancy, and the remainder lacks a known reason. D and trimming were read from the DNA, whereas the V and J calls and clone size are those reported in that table. This sample lists hundreds of thousands of clones; 88% were detected once. Of the sample, around 2% falls within the top ten clones.

The CDR3 numbers 13 residues from cysteine through phenylalanine. Left in the record is the CDR3 DNA by itself, 39 bases read in frame from the first base. CDR1 and CDR2 (SGHAT, FQNNGV) derive from the germline V gene. The trim is 5 bases for V and 4 bases for J, with a gap of 9 bases between the germline ends. The data are from a study of blood T cell repertoires in COVID-19 (dated by TCRdb to the early 2020s). At the level of the whole study: ImmuneRACE Cohort 3 recovered participants were defined by two consecutive negative NP/OP PCR tests, healthcare professional clearance, or symptom resolution. Samples from collaborators originated in the United States, Italy and Spain and spanned both the acute and convalescent phases of COVID-19. The material from the prospective study consisted of cDNA or gDNA derived from T cells, B-cell-depleted T cells, or PBMCs. Subjects who had been exposed to COVID-19, were actively infected with it, or had recovered from it provided the deeply sampled blood TCRbeta repertoires that made up the dataset. The repertoires were released in a freely available public database meant as a resource for research on the immune response to SARS-CoV-2. Samples were obtained from the ongoing ImmuneRACE study (first 160 participants) and from over 1,000 subjects provided by 6 global collaborators. The sample metadata nearly always contained a de-identified subject ID, COVID-19 status, age in years and sex. Where available, HLA class I and class II types were taken from metadata supplied by the sample provider and were not determined by assay-based typing. Study-level results and caveats: The quantity of clinical and demographic metadata differed by source and by participant and was supplied without curation.

In the prospective study, participants were about 18 to 95 years old, resided in 24 geographic areas of the United States, and were enrolled through a virtual design. In the prospective study, participants were assigned to cohorts based on the clinical history participants reported in a screening survey and a study questionnaire. In the prospective study, mobile phlebotomists collected whole blood, serum and a nasopharyngeal or oropharyngeal swab from each participant. Prospective study participants could optionally give additional blood draws and questionnaires over an approximately two-month period. Before DNA extraction, prospective study blood samples were shipped either frozen or at room temperature.

The chain employs TRBV11-2 and TRBJ2-1, with the D gene too uncertain to name. The clonotype was recovered from a woman in her sixties in a cohort exposed to, infected with or recovered from COVID-19 (not recorded which). Source material: PBMCs or T cells enriched from blood (not recorded which). The encoded CDR3 is CASSGTTYNEQFF. The base sequence is TGTGCCAGCAGCGGCACTACGTACAATGAGCAGTTCTTC.